The TCR beta chain under discussion was sequenced for a study of OX40 agonist ivuxolimab in advanced cancers. Overall study: People in dose escalation had one of these cancers: hepatocellular carcinoma, melanoma, renal cell or head and neck cancer. Broader study findings: Expanded peripheral T cells had an undetermined antigen specificity.

The V and J ends lost 4 bases and 7 bases respectively, with 20 bases between them. Germline-derived CDR1 and CDR2 are MDHEN and SYDVKM. There are 17 residues in the CDR3. Method: immunoSEQ multiplex PCR; TCRdb's copy keeps in-frame clones and lacks some. The top ten hold about 40% of the sample, which has fewer than 50,000 clones, 87% seen once. Points on this clone: Its target is unknown.

The sequenced sample was CD4+ or CD8+ T cells sorted from blood, obtained in a trial of the OX40 agonist ivuxolimab. The rearrangement links TRBV28 to TRBJ1-6; the D gene is possibly TRBD1 (5 bases). The TCR comes from an adult with an advanced solid tumor such as melanoma, head and neck, liver or kidney cancer. CDR3 protein: CASSSGSRGSGNSPLHF. The CDR3 region has the DNA TGTGCCAGCAGTTCGGGGTCAAGGGGCTCCGGAAATTCACCCCTCCACTTT.